This T cell receptor (beta chain) was documented in a study of lymphopenia after photon versus proton radiotherapy. On this clone: Its specificity is unknown.

Overall study results and limits: Survival link was tested only in deceased patients; proton benefit remains a possibility. In patients who died, overall survival fell as post-nadir TCR diversity dropped more. Photon-treated patients lost naive T cells and TCR diversity; proton-treated stayed stable. After the lymphocyte nadir, photon-treated repertoires showed oligoclonal expansion, especially of CD8+ Temra cells.

Profiling relied on immunoSEQ multiplex PCR, and the TCRdb table lists in-frame clones only, not all of them. Among tens of thousands of clones, 65% to 85% were seen once, and the ten largest hold 21%. This CDR3 region has 16 residues. Germline V gives CDR1 SGHDN, CDR2 FVKESK. Trimming took off 7 bases at V and 0 bases at J, with 15 bases between the two ends. Specimen: peripheral blood, collected from a patient treated with proton-based radiotherapy. The clonotype comes from a woman in her sixties or seventies with pancreatic cancer. The V call is TRBV14, the J call TRBJ2-2; D is perhaps TRBD2 (5 bases). The CDR3 loop is CASNHLGSANTGELFF. The CDR3 nucleotides are TGTGCCAGCAACCATCTAGGGAGTGCGAACACCGGGGAGCTGTTTTTT. The full variable domain, its missing parts supplied by reference TRBV14 and TRBJ2-2, is EAGVTQFPSHSVIEKGQTVTLRCDPISGHDNLYWYRRVMGKEIKFLLHFVKESKQDESGMPNNRFLAERTGGTYSTLKVQPAELEDSGVYFCASNHLGSANTGELFFGEGSRLTVL.